This TCR beta chain was retrieved from a study of control samples from healthy donors and cancer patients (dated by TCRdb to between 2020 and 2021). Including cysteine and phenylalanine, the CDR3 has 16 amino acids. Only the CDR3 portion is preserved as DNA: 48 bases, with reading frame beginning at the first base. Trimming removed 4 bases from V and 0 bases from J, leaving 13 bases between the germline ends. Via the germline V gene, CDR1 is MGHRA and CDR2 YSYEKL. Receptor amplification or capture employed the immunoSEQ multiplex PCR assay. This is the immuneACCESS table as TCRdb keeps it, with only in-frame sequences that have V and J called. A part of the clones is gone; compared with another copy, unresolved V genes explain less than half, and the rest is unexplained. Counted in this sample were over 100,000 clones; 80% to 95% of them appeared once. 5.5% to 7% of the sample rests with the top ten.

To note about this clone: It lacks a known antigen. No base qualities exist here, and no much larger clone lies one base off it.

The source of this sequence is a man between 18 and 29 years old in good health. The rearrangement joined TRBV4-1 to TRBJ1-3; the D gene is unclear. The specimen sequenced was blood. The CDR3 here reads CASSPSPLFSGNTIYF. The DNA sequence follows: TGCGCCAGCAGCCCCAGTCCCCTCTTCTCTGGAAACACCATATATTTT.